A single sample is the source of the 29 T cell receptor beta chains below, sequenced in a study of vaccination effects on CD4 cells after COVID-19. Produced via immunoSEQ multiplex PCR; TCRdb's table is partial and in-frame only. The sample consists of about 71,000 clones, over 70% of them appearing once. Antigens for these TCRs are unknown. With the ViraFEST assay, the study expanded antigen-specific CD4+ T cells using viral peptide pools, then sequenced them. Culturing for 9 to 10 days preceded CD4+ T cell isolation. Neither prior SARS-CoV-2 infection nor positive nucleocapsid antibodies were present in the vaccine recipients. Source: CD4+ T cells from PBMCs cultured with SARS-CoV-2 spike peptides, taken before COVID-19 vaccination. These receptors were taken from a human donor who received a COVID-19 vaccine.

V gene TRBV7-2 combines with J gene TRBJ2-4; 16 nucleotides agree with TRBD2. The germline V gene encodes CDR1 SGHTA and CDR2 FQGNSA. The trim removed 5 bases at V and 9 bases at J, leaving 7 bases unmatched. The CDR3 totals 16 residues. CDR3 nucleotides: TGTGCCAGCAGCCCGGGACTAGCGGGGGGGCCGGGCATTCAGTACTTC. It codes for CASSPGLAGGPGIQYF.

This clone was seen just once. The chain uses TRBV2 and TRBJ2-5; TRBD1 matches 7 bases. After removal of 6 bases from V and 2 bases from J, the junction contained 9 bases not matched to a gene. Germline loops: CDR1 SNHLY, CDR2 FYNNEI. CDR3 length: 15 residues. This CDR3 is CASRIDRVGQETQYF. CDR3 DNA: TGTGCCAGCAGAATAGACAGGGTGGGTCAAGAGACCCAGTACTTC.

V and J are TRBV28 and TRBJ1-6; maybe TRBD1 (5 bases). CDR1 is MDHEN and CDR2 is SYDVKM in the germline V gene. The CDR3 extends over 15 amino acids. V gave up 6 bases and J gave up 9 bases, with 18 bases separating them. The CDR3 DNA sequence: TGTGCCAGCAGAAGAAAAACGGGGCCCCTTTCACCCCTCCACTTT. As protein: CASRRKTGPLSPLHF.

CDR3 amino acids: CASSMGQGIPETQYF. Here the CDR3 DNA reads TGTGCCAGCAGCATGGGACAGGGAATACCAGAGACCCAGTACTTC. The gene calls are TRBV7-8 and TRBJ2-5; TRBD1 aligns across 9 bases. There are 15 residues in the CDR3. V shed 5 bases, J shed 4 bases, and the junction held 8 bases outside the gene matches. Germline V gene lookup returns CDR1 SGHVS and CDR2 FQNEAQ.

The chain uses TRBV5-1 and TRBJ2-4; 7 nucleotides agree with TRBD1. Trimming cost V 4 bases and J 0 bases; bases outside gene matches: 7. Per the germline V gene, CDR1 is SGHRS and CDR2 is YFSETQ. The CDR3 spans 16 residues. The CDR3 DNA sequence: TGCGCCAGCAGCCTCTGGACAGGCCTAGCCAAAAACATTCAGTACTTC. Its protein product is CASSLWTGLAKNIQYF.

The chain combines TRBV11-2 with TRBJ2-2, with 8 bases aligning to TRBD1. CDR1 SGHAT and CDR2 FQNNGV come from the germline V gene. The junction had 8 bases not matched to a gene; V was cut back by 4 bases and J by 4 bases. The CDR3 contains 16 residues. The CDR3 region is CASSWRATGGTGELFF. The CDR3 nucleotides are TGTGCCAGCAGCTGGCGGGCAACAGGGGGCACCGGGGAGCTGTTTTTT.

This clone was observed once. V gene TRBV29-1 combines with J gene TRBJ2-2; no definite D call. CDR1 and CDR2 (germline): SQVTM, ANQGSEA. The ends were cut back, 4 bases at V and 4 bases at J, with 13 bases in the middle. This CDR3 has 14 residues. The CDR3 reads CSVGEGSGTGELFF. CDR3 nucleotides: TGCAGCGTTGGAGAAGGGTCGGGCACCGGGGAGCTGTTTTTT.

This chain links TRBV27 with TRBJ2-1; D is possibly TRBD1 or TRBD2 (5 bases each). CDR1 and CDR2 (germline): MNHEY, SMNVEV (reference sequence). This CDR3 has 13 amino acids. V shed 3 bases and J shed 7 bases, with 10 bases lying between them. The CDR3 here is CASSLLGDNEQFF. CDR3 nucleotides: TGTGCCAGCAGTTTGCTGGGGGATAATGAGCAGTTCTTC.

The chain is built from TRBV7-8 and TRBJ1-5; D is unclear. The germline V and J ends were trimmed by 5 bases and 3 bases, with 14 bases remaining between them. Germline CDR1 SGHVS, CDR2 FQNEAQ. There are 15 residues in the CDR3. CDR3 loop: CASSPDFMTNQPQHF. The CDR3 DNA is TGTGCCAGCAGCCCCGACTTCATGACCAATCAGCCCCAGCATTTT.

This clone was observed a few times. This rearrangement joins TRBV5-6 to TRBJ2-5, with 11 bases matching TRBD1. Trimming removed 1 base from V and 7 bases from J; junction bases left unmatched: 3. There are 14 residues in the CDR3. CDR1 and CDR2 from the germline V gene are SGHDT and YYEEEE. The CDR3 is CASSLMGQGGTQYF. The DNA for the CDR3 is TGTGCCAGCAGCTTGATGGGACAGGGGGGGACCCAGTACTTC.

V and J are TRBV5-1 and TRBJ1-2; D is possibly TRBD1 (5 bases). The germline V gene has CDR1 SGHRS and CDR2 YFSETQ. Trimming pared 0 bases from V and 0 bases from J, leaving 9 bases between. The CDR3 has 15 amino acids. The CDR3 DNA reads TGCGCCAGCAGCTTGGACGCGGGGGCTAACTATGGCTACACCTTC. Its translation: CASSLDAGANYGYTF.

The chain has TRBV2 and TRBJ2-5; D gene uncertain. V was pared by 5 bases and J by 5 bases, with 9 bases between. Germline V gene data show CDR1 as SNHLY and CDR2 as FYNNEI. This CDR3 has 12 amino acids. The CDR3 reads CASSLTWETQYF. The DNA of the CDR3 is TGTGCCAGCAGTTTGACTTGGGAGACCCAGTACTTC.

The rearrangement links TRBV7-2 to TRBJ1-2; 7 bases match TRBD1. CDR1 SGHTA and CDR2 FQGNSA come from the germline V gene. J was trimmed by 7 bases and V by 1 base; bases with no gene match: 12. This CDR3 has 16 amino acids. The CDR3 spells CASSLGAGTPGGGYTF. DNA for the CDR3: TGTGCCAGCAGCTTAGGGGCCGGGACCCCAGGGGGTGGCTACACCTTC. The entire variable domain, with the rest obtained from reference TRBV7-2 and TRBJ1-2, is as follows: GAGVSQSPSNKVTEKGKDVELRCDPISGHTALYWYRQSLGQGLEFLIYFQGNSAPDKSGLPSDRFSAERTGGSVSTLTIQRTQQEDSAVYLCASSLGAGTPGGGYTFGSGTRLTVV.

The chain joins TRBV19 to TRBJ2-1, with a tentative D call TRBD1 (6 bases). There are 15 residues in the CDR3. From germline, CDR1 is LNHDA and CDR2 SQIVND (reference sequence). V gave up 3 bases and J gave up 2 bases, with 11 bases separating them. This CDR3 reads CASSIVGAPYNEQFF. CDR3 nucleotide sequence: TGTGCCAGTAGTATCGTGGGGGCCCCCTACAATGAGCAGTTCTTC. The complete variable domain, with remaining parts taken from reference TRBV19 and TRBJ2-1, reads DGGITQSPKYLFRKEGQNVTLSCEQNLNHDAMYWYRQDPGQGLRLIYYSQIVNDFQKGDIAEGYSVSREKKESFPLTVTSAQKNPTAFYLCASSIVGAPYNEQFFGPGTRLTVL.

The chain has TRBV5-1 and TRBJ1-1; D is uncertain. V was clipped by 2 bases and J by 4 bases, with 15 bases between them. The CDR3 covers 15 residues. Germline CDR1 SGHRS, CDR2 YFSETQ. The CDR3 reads CASSFADPLGTEAFF. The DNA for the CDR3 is TGCGCCAGCAGCTTTGCGGATCCCCTTGGCACTGAAGCTTTCTTT.

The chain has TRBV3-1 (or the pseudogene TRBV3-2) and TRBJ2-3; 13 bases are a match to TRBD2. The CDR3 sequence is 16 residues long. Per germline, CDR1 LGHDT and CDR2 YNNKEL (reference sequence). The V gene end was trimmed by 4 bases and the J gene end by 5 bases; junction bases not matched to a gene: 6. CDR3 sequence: CASSLLAGGPGDTQYF. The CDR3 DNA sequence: TGTGCCAGCAGCCTACTAGCGGGGGGGCCTGGAGATACGCAGTATTTT.

The CDR3 protein is CASSLGRGRYNEQFF. The CDR3 DNA follows: TGTGCCAGCAGCTTAGGCAGGGGGCGATACAATGAGCAGTTCTTC. V and J are TRBV11-2 and TRBJ2-1, with 8 bases aligning to TRBD1. The CDR3 is 15 amino acids. In germline, CDR1 is SGHAT, CDR2 FQNNGV. After removal of 1 base from V and 4 bases from J, the junction contained 3 bases not matched to a gene.

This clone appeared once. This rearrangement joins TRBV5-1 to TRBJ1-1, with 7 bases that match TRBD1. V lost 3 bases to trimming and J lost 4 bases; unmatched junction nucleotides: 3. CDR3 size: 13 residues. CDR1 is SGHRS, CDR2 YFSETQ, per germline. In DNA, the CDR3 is TGCGCCAGCAGCTCCCAGGGGGGCACTGAAGCTTTCTTT. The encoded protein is CASSSQGGTEAFF.

The CDR3 loop reads CASSYWGSGANVLTF. In DNA form, the CDR3 reads TGTGCCAGCAGTTACTGGGGTTCTGGGGCCAACGTCCTGACTTTC. This rearrangement joins TRBV6-5 to TRBJ2-6; D remains unclear. Per germline, CDR1 MNHEY and CDR2 SVGAGI. The CDR3 consists of 15 residues. V dropped 1 base and J dropped 1 base, with 5 bases sitting between them.

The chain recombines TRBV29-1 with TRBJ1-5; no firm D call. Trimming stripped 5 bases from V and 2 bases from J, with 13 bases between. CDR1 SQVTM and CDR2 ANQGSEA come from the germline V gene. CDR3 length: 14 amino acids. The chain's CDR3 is CSVSNLGGNQPQHF. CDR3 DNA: TGCAGCGTTTCCAACCTGGGCGGCAATCAGCCCCAGCATTTT. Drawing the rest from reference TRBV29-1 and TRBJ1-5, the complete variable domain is SAVISQKPSRDICQRGTSLTIQCQVDSQVTMMFWYRQQPGQSLTLIATANQGSEATYESGFVIDKFPISRPNLTFSTLTVSNMSPEDSSIYLCSVSNLGGNQPQHFGDGTRLSIL.

Written as DNA, the CDR3 is TGCGCCAGCAGCCGTACCGGGACTAGCGGCACCGGGGAGCTGTTTTTT. It encodes CASSRTGTSGTGELFF. This rearrangement joins TRBV5-1 to TRBJ2-2, with 11 bases aligning to TRBD2. The CDR3 has 16 residues. Germline trimming cut 4 bases from V and 4 bases from J; bases unmatched to any gene: 6. Germline V lookup: CDR1 SGHRS, CDR2 YFSETQ.

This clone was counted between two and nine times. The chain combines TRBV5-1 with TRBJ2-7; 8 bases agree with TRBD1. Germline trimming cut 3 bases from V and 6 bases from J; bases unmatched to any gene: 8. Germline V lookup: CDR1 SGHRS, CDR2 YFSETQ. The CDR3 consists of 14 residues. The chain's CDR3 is CASSYGTGFAEQYV. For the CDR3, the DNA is TGCGCCAGCAGCTATGGGACAGGTTTCGCCGAGCAGTACGTC.

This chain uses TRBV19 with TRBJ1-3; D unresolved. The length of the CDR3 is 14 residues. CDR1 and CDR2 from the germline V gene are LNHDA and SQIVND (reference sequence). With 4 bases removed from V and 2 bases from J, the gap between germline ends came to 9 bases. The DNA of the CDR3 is TGTGCCAGTAGTAGCGCAGGAGCTGGAAACACCATATATTTT. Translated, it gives CASSSAGAGNTIYF.

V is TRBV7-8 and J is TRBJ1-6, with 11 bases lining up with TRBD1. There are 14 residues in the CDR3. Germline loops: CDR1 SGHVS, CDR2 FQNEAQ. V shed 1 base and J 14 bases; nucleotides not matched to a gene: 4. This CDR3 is CASSLGTGGPSLHF. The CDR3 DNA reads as TGTGCCAGCAGCTTAGGGACAGGGGGCCCATCCCTCCACTTT.

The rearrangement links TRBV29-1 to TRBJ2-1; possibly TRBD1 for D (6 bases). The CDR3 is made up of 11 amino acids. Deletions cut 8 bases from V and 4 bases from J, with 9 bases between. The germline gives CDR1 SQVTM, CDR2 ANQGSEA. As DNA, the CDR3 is TGCAGCCATACAGGGTACAATGAGCAGTTCTTC. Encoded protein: CSHTGYNEQFF.

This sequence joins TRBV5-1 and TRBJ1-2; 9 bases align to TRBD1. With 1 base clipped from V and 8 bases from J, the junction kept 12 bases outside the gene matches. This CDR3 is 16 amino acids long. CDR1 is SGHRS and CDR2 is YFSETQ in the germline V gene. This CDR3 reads CASSLLFRDRELGYTF. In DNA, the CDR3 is TGCGCCAGCAGCTTGTTGTTCCGGGACAGGGAGTTGGGCTACACCTTC.

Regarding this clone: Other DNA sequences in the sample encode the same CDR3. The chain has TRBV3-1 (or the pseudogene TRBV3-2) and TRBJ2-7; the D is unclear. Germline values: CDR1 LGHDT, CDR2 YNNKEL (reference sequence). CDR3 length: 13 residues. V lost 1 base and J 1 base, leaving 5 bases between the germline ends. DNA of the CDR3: TGTGCCAGCAGCCAAGGGGCGTCCTACGAGCAGTACGTC. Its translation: CASSQGASYEQYV.

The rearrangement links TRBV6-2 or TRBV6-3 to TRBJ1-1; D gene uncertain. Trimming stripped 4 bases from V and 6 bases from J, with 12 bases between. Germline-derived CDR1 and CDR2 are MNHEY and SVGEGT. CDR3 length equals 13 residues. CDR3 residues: CASSSPNRAEAFF. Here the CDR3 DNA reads TGTGCCAGCAGTTCCCCGAACCGGGCTGAAGCTTTCTTT.

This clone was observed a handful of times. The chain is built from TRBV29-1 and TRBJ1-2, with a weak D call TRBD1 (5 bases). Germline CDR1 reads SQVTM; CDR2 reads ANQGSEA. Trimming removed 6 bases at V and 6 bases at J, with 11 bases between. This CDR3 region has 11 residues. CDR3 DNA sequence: TGCAGCGTCCGGACAAGAGATGGCTACACCTTC. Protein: CSVRTRDGYTF.